This TCR beta chain comes out of a study of shared clonotypes between healthy human individuals. A remark on this clone: Its specificity is unknown.

Points from the study as a whole: Represented diversity (both genetic and exposure-history) was limited by the small number of donors.

Clones were sequenced by immunoSEQ multiplex PCR, and TCRdb holds only the in-frame ones, with some missing. The sample lists about 2 million clones, about 95% occurring once. This CDR3 has 12 residues. V was pared by 6 bases and J by 4 bases, with 7 bases between. Germline V gives CDR1 KGHSH, CDR2 LQKENI. Selected positively for CCR7 and CD45RO-negative, naive CD8 cells excluded terminally differentiated effector memory CD45RA+ cells. This TCR was sampled from a man aged 18 to 35 in good health. The genes are TRBV18 and TRBJ2-1; no definite D call. Sequencing was performed on naive CD8+ T cells sorted from blood. The DNA of the CDR3 is TGTGCCAGCTCTTTCGAATACAATGAGCAGTTCTTC. Encoded protein: CASSFEYNEQFF.